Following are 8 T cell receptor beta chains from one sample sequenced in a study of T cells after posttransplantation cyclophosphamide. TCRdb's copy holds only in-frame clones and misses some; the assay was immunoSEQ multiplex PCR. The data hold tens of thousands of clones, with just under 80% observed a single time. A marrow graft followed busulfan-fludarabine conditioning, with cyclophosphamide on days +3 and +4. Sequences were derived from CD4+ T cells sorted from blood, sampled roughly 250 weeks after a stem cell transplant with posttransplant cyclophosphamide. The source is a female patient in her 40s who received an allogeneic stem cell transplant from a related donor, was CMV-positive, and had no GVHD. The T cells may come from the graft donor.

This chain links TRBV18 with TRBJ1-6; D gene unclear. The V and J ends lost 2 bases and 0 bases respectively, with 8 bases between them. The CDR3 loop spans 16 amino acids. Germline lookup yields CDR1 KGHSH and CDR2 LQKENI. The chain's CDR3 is CASSPFSSSYNSPLHF. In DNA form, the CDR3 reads TGTGCCAGCTCACCATTCTCGAGCTCCTATAATTCACCCCTCCACTTT.

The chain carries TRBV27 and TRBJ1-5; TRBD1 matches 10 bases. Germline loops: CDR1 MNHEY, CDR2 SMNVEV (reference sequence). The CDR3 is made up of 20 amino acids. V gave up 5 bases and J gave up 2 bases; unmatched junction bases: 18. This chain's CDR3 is CASSPYLPGQGMWGNQPQHF. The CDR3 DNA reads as TGTGCCAGCAGTCCCTACCTTCCGGGACAGGGGATGTGGGGCAATCAGCCCCAGCATTTT.

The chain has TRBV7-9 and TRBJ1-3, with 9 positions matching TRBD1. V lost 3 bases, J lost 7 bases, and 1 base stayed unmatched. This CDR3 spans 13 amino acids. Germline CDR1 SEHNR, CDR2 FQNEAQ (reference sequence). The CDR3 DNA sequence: TGTGCCAGCAGCTTGGGGACAGGGAACACCATATATTTT. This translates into CASSLGTGNTIYF.

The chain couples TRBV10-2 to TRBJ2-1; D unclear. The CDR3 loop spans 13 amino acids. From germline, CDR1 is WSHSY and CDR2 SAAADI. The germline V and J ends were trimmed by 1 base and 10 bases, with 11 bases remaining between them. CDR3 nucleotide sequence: TGCGCCAGCAGTGAGTTCTTGACCGGGGAGCAGTTCTTC. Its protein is CASSEFLTGEQFF.

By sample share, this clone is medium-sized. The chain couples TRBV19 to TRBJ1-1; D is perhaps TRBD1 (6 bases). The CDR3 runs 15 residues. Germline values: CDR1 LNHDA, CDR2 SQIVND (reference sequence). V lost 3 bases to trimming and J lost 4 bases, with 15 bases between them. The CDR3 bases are TGTGCCAGTAGTATTTCTCCCCCAGGGGCCACTGAAGCTTTCTTT. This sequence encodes CASSISPPGATEAFF.

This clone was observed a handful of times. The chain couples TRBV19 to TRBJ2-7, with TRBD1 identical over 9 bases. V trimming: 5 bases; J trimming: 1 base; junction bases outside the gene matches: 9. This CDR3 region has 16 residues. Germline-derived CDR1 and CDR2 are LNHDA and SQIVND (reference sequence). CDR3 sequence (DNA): TGTGCCAGTAGTTGGAGTATGACAGGGGGTTCCTACGAGCAGTACTTC. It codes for CASSWSMTGGSYEQYF. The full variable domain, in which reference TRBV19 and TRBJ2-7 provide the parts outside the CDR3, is DGGITQSPKYLFRKEGQNVTLSCEQNLNHDAMYWYRQDPGQGLRLIYYSQIVNDFQKGDIAEGYSVSREKKESFPLTVTSAQKNPTAFYLCASSWSMTGGSYEQYFGPGTRLTVT.

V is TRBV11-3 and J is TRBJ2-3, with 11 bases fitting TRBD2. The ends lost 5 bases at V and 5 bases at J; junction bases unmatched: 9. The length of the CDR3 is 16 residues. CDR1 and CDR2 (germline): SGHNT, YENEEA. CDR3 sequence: CASSPIAGGPVDTQYF. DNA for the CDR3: TGTGCCAGCAGCCCAATAGCGGGGGGGCCTGTAGATACGCAGTATTTT.

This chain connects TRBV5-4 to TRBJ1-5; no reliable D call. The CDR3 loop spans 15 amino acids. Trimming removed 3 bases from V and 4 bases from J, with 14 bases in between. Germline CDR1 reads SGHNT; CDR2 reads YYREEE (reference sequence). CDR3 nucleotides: TGTGCCAGCAGCTCCGAGGGTTCCCCAAATCAGCCCCAGCATTTT. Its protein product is CASSSEGSPNQPQHF. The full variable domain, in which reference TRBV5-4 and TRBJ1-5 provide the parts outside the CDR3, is ETGVTQSPTHLIKTRGQQVTLRCSSQSGHNTVSWYQQALGQGPQFIFQYYREEENGRGNFPPRFSGLQFPNYSSELNVNALELDDSALYLCASSSEGSPNQPQHFGDGTRLSIL.